This TCR beta chain was retrieved from a study of blood T cell repertoires in COVID-19 (dated by TCRdb to between 2020 and 2021). Regarding the research as a whole: Samples covering the acute and convalescent phases of COVID-19 were provided by collaborators in the United States, Italy and Spain. The prospective study material was composed of cDNA or gDNA derived from T cells, B-cell-depleted T cells, or PBMCs. Subjects who had been exposed to COVID-19, were actively infected with it, or had recovered from it provided the deeply sampled blood TCRbeta repertoires that made up the dataset. The repertoires were made available in a free public database intended to serve as a resource for research on the immune response to SARS-CoV-2. The samples were drawn from the first 160 participants of the ongoing ImmuneRACE study and from about 1,200 subjects provided by 6 global collaborators. Nearly every sample came with metadata listing a de-identified subject ID, COVID-19 status, age in years and sex. Where available, HLA class I and class II types were obtained from metadata supplied by the sample provider rather than from assay-based typing. Study-wide conclusions, independent of this receptor: Clinical and demographic metadata were provided uncurated, with the amount varying by source and participant.

For this chain, trimming is 3 bases at the V end and 8 bases at the J end, and the number of junction bases without a gene match is 4. Counted from cysteine to phenylalanine, this CDR3 has 14 amino acids. The entry retains the CDR3 DNA only, 42 bases that are in frame from base 1. Looking up the germline V gene yields CDR1 SGHTA and CDR2 FQGTGA. About this clone: Its recognized antigen is unknown. It has no much larger one-base neighbor in the sample; base qualities were not kept.

Each collaborating institution followed its own protocols to collect whole blood in K2EDTA tubes. For TCRbeta analysis, collaborators shipped samples as frozen whole blood, isolated PBMCs, or DNA extracted from either of those sample types. TCRbeta CDR3 regions were amplified from genomic DNA by means of the immunoSEQ Assay, a bias-controlled multiplex PCR. The study's processing was this. The number of nucleated cells in each sample was estimated from the amplification of reference gene primers within the assay. To quantify the absolute abundance of each unique TCRbeta CDR3 rearrangement, sequence reads were collapsed and filtered. For each sample, productive Simpson clonality was calculated as the square root of Simpson's diversity index across productive rearrangements. TCRdb took this table from immuneACCESS and kept in-frame rearrangements with V and J called. Such tables lack part of the clones; where checked against another copy, unresolved V genes explain under half of the gap, and the rest is unexplained. Clonal size and the V and J genes are those of that table, whereas D and trimming came from the DNA. A total of roughly 8,700 clones appear in this sample, approximately 86% of them only once. The top ten clonotypes cover around 7.8% of the sample.

The rearranged segments are TRBV7-3 and TRBJ2-2; TRBD2 lines up with 9 middle nucleotides. This sequence originates from a human donor with active COVID-19. The donor label of this sample is uncertain. Sequences were obtained from peripheral blood. The sequence in DNA is TGTGCCAGCAGCTTGGGACTAGCCGAAGGGGAGCTGTTTTTT. Its coded protein is CASSLGLAEGELFF.